These 23 T cell receptor beta chains were all obtained from the same sample, sequenced in a study of T cell responses to AZD1222 COVID-19 vaccine (dated by TCRdb to 2020 to 2022). Library preparation was by the immunoSEQ multiplex PCR assay. TCRdb retrieved this table from immuneACCESS and kept in-frame rearrangements only. Not all clones are present; in checked studies, unresolved V genes account for under half, and no reason is known for the remainder. In all, the sample holds 140,000 or so clones, and around 90% of those were seen once. The ten largest clones take up 3.1% of the sample. The time point label here, explained by the study, means: about 28 days (+/-7) after the second vaccine dose. The specimen comprised peripheral blood, sampled 28 days after the second AZD1222 dose. Receptors were obtained from an adult who received the AZD1222 COVID-19 vaccine.

CDR3 sequence: CASSPRDNYEQYF. The CDR3 DNA reads as TGCGCCAGCAGCCCCCGGGACAACTACGAGCAGTACTTC. This chain uses TRBV5-1 with TRBJ2-7, with D tentatively TRBD1 (6 bases). The CDR3 runs to 13 residues. Germline V gene data show CDR1 as SGHRS and CDR2 as YFSETQ. Trimming took 4 bases from V and 3 from J, leaving 11 bases between them.

This clone was counted a single time. This chain connects TRBV5-1 to TRBJ1-2; tentatively, D is TRBD1 (5 bases). This CDR3 is 17 amino acids long. CDR1 SGHRS and CDR2 YFSETQ come from the germline V gene. The V end lost 2 bases, the J end lost 4 bases, and 21 bases lay between the germline ends. The CDR3 bases are TGCGCCAGCAGCTTAGGGTCCACTAAGGGGCAACTCTATGGCTACACCTTC. Translation: CASSLGSTKGQLYGYTF.

A single count supports this clone. The V gene is TRBV5-1, the J gene TRBJ2-1; perhaps TRBD2 as D (6 bases). V was pared by 2 bases and J by 8 bases, with 26 bases between. CDR1 and CDR2 from the germline V gene are SGHRS and YFSETQ. This CDR3 comprises 18 residues. The CDR3 is CASSFLVGEFGGSDEQFF. The DNA of the CDR3 is TGCGCCAGCAGCTTCTTGGTAGGGGAGTTTGGGGGGAGCGATGAGCAGTTCTTC. The variable domain in full, with the rest retrieved from reference TRBV5-1 and TRBJ2-1, is KAGVTQTPRYLIKTRGQQVTLSCSPISGHRSVSWYQQTPGQGLQFLFEYFSETQRNKGNFPGRFSGRQFSNSRSEMNVSTLELGDSALYLCASSFLVGEFGGSDEQFFGPGTRLTVL.

The gene calls are TRBV7-2 and TRBJ1-5; TRBD1 matches 7 bases. The CDR3 loop spans 13 amino acids. The trim removed 4 bases at V and 7 bases at J, leaving 4 bases unmatched. CDR1 is SGHTA, CDR2 FQGNSA, per germline. The CDR3: CASSYRGGQPQHF. The CDR3 DNA reads TGTGCCAGCAGCTACAGGGGCGGCCAGCCCCAGCATTTT.

This rearrangement joins TRBV15 to TRBJ2-3, with D possibly matching TRBD1 (7 bases). Germline values: CDR1 LNHNV, CDR2 YYDKDF (reference sequence). CDR3 length: 15 residues. V was trimmed by 0 bases and J by 4 bases, leaving 11 bases between them. The CDR3 coding sequence is TGTGCCACCAGCAGAGATTGGAGGGGGCCAGATACGCAGTATTTT. Amino acids: CATSRDWRGPDTQYF.

This sequence joins TRBV7-2 and TRBJ1-1; possibly TRBD1 for D (5 bases). V lost 6 bases to trimming and J lost 1 base, with 18 bases between them. The germline CDR1 and CDR2 sequences are SGHTA and FQGNSA. This CDR3 is built from 16 residues. Written as DNA, the CDR3 is TGTGCCAGCAGATTCGGGGGGGTCACTCCGAACACTGAAGCTTTCTTT. Its translation is CASRFGGVTPNTEAFF.

J is TRBJ2-1 and V is TRBV4-2, with 8 nucleotides matching TRBD1. Unmatched junction bases numbered 10, after V lost 0 bases and J lost 6 bases. The germline CDR1 and CDR2 sequences are LGHNA and YNFKEQ. The CDR3 spans 17 residues. The DNA for the CDR3 is TGTGCCAGCAGCCAAGAGCCCAGGACAGGGAATACCAATGAGCAGTTCTTC. Its translation is CASSQEPRTGNTNEQFF.

The chain recombines TRBV27 with TRBJ2-2, with 11 nucleotides matching TRBD2. The germline gives CDR1 MNHEY, CDR2 SMNVEV (reference sequence). Trimming at V came to 8 bases and at J to 4 bases, leaving 3 bases not matched to a gene. This CDR3 comprises 14 residues. The CDR3 region is CASQGLAGTGELFF. The CDR3 DNA reads TGTGCCAGCCAAGGACTAGCGGGCACCGGGGAGCTGTTTTTT.

This sequence joins TRBV19 and TRBJ2-6; the D is unclear. Germline V lookup: CDR1 LNHDA, CDR2 SQIVND (reference sequence). This CDR3 contains 14 residues. The ends were cut back, 5 bases at V and 5 bases at J, with 10 bases in the middle. CDR3 sequence: CASSPDARANVLTF. CDR3 DNA sequence: TGTGCCAGTAGTCCCGATGCGCGGGCCAACGTCCTGACTTTC.

This clone is medium-sized. The CDR3 here is CASSPWTGTHSNQPQHF. As DNA, the CDR3 is TGTGCCAGCAGCCCTTGGACGGGGACTCATAGCAATCAGCCCCAGCATTTT. This chain uses TRBV13 with TRBJ1-5, with D perhaps matching TRBD1 (5 bases). The CDR3 is 17 amino acids. Germline-derived CDR1 and CDR2 are PRHDT and FYEKMQ (reference sequence). V lost 5 bases and J 0 bases, leaving 17 bases between the germline ends. Full variable domain (rest looked up from reference TRBV13 and TRBJ1-5): AAGVIQSPRHLIKEKRETATLKCYPIPRHDTVYWYQQGPGQDPQFLISFYEKMQSDKGSIPDRFSAQQFSDYHSELNMSSLELGDSALYFCASSPWTGTHSNQPQHFGDGTRLSIL.

In this sample, this clone turned up once. CDR3 in amino acids: CATSDSRHIHNEQFF. DNA for the CDR3: TGTGCCACCAGTGACAGCCGACACATACACAATGAGCAGTTCTTC. J is TRBJ2-1 and V is TRBV24-1; D remains unclear. Trimming left V 4 bases short and J 5 bases short, with 14 bases between. The V gene's germline CDR1 is KGHDR and CDR2 SFDVKD. The CDR3 spans 15 residues.

V and J are TRBV15 and TRBJ2-4, with D possibly called TRBD1 or TRBD2 (6 bases each). The CDR3 runs 17 residues. Germline CDR1 and CDR2: LNHNV and YYDKDF (reference sequence). Trimming shortened V by 5 bases and J by 6 bases, and 23 bases separated the two germline ends. As DNA, the CDR3 is TGTGCCACCAGCTTACCGGGGGTGGGGGGCACAGGAAACATTCAGTACTTC. As protein: CATSLPGVGGTGNIQYF.

The V gene is TRBV28, the J gene TRBJ1-1; D unclear. Per the germline V gene, CDR1 is MDHEN and CDR2 is SYDVKM. The CDR3 totals 13 residues. Trimming took 6 bases from V and 0 from J, leaving 8 bases between them. The CDR3 loop is CASRPPVNTEAFF. In DNA, the CDR3 is TGTGCCAGCAGACCACCCGTGAACACTGAAGCTTTCTTT.

The count of this clone is one. The CDR3: CASSPVFPTRRTGYVVYEQYF. CDR3 nucleotides: TGTGCCAGCAGCCCAGTTTTCCCCACTAGAAGGACAGGGTATGTAGTCTACGAGCAGTACTTC. V and J are TRBV6-6 and TRBJ2-7; the match to TRBD1 covers 8 bases. The V and J ends lost 6 bases and 3 bases, in that order; junction bases with no gene match: 28. The CDR3 is made up of 21 amino acids. CDR1 is MNHNY and CDR2 is SVGAGI in the germline V gene (reference sequence).

The V gene is TRBV4-3, the J gene TRBJ1-4; 10 bases are shared with TRBD1. The CDR3 covers 13 residues. The germline V gene has CDR1 LGHNA and CDR2 YSLEER. The CDR3 region has the DNA TGCGCTGGGTCAGGGACAGGGGTTGAAAAACTGTTTTTT. As protein: CAGSGTGVEKLFF.

This clone was seen a few times. J is TRBJ1-2 and V is TRBV28, with TRBD1 as a possible D gene (6 bases). This CDR3 spans 14 amino acids. The germline V and J ends were trimmed by 7 bases and 5 bases, with 17 bases remaining between them. The germline CDR1 and CDR2 sequences are MDHEN and SYDVKM. The CDR3 DNA reads TGTGCCAGCACCCAACCGGGACACACGTATGGCTACACCTTC. This translates into CASTQPGHTYGYTF.

The J gene is TRBJ2-5, the V gene TRBV4-1; no reliable D call. Trimming pared 4 bases from V and 4 bases from J, leaving 13 bases between. Germline-derived CDR1 and CDR2 are MGHRA and YSYEKL. This CDR3 is built from 14 residues. CDR3 protein: CASSRAQFRETQYF. The CDR3 bases are TGCGCCAGCAGCCGAGCTCAGTTCCGAGAGACCCAGTACTTC.

The chain joins TRBV10-3 to TRBJ1-6; 7 bases match TRBD1. J was trimmed by 14 bases and V by 7 bases; bases with no gene match: 11. The germline CDR1 and CDR2 sequences are ENHRY and SYGVKD. The CDR3 sequence is 13 residues long. Here the CDR3 DNA reads TGTGCCATCACCCCAGAGAAGGGGGCCTCCCTCCACTTT. Translated, it gives CAITPEKGASLHF.

This chain connects TRBV11-2 to TRBJ1-6, with TRBD1 matching 7 bases. Germline values: CDR1 SGHAT, CDR2 FQNNGV. V gave up 5 bases and J gave up 6 bases; unmatched junction bases: 10. This CDR3 comprises 16 residues. The CDR3 here is CASSQSGQAINSPLHF. The CDR3 coding sequence is TGTGCCAGCAGCCAATCAGGACAGGCAATTAATTCACCCCTCCACTTT.

The chain recombines TRBV28 with TRBJ1-5, with a possible D match to TRBD1 (5 bases). Germline values: CDR1 MDHEN, CDR2 SYDVKM. V lost 11 bases and J 7 bases, leaving 6 bases between the germline ends. This CDR3 spans 9 amino acids. The CDR3 coding sequence is TGTGCCTCAGGGCAGCCCCAGCATTTT. Translated: CASGQPQHF.

The chain uses TRBV7-2 and TRBJ2-7, with a weak D call TRBD2 (6 bases). Germline V gene sequence: CDR1 SGHTA, CDR2 FQGNSA. V was cut by 2 bases and J by 3 bases, with 11 bases left in between. This CDR3 spans 14 amino acids. Written as DNA, the CDR3 is TGTGCCAGCAGCTTAATACTAGCAGGCTACGAGCAGTACTTC. This gives the protein CASSLILAGYEQYF.

The sample holds a few counts of this clone. The J gene is TRBJ1-1, the V gene TRBV7-9; D call uncertain. Per the germline V gene, CDR1 is SEHNR and CDR2 is FQNEAQ (reference sequence). V was shortened by 1 base and J by 4 bases, with 7 bases between the two germline ends. The CDR3 covers 13 residues. The CDR3 DNA is TGTGCCAGCAGCTTAGAAGAGGGCACTGAAGCTTTCTTT. Translated, it gives CASSLEEGTEAFF.

This chain uses TRBV7-8 with TRBJ2-7; possible D gene TRBD1, 6 bases. V was cut by 4 bases and J by 5 bases, with 27 bases left in between. The CDR3 is 18 amino acids. Per germline, CDR1 SGHVS and CDR2 FQNEAQ. CDR3 in amino acids: CASSSLQGVVGPRDEQYF. The CDR3 bases are TGTGCCAGCAGCTCGTTACAGGGTGTCGTGGGGCCCAGGGACGAGCAGTACTTC.